These T cell receptor beta chains were read from a single sample in a study of read filtering for tumor transcriptome and immune sequencing. One entry per CDR3 protein results from TCRdb running MiXCR on the reads. The sample consists of 30,000 to 45,000 distinct CDR3 sequences, roughly an eighth of them appearing once. The sequencing input was a population of CD138-negative cells sorted from bone marrow. The receptor set was obtained from a donor aged 40 or over with multiple myeloma. Both conserved end residues are part of each CDR3. D genes are given only for firm matches. Size tells how often a clone was seen (once, few, many) or the class of an expanded clone, and some rows leave it out.

>NA|TRBV7-2|TRBJ1-1|NA
CASSRRVNTEAFF
TGTGCCAGCAGCCGGAGGGTCAACACTGAAGCTTTCTTT
>NA|TRBV7-8|TRBJ2-7|NA
CASSFSRVSGEQYF
TGTGCCAGCAGCTTTTCCCGGGTGTCTGGGGAGCAGTACTTC
>many|TRBV19|TRBJ1-5|TRBD1
CATSLSQGAAQPQHF
TGTGCCACCTCGCTTTCACAGGGGGCAGCTCAGCCCCAGCATTTT
>many|TRBV29-1|TRBJ2-5|NA
CSVNQGRETQYF
TGCAGCGTTAATCAGGGTAGAGAGACCCAGTACTTC
>many|TRBV11-2|TRBJ2-7|NA
CASSLNRYGEDEQYF
TGTGCCAGCAGCTTAAACCGATATGGGGAGGACGAGCAGTACTTC
>many|TRBV28|TRBJ1-1|NA
CASSLRIVGGAFF
TGTGCCAGCAGTTTACGGATCGTTGGTGGGGCTTTCTTT
>many|TRBV9|TRBJ1-1|NA
CASSVSAGWHDTEAFF
TGTGCCAGCAGCGTATCGGCAGGGTGGCACGACACTGAAGCTTTCTTT
>NA|TRBV29-1|TRBJ2-3|NA
CSVERDPDTQYF
TGCAGCGTTGAAAGGGACCCAGATACGCAGTATTTT
>NA|TRBV28|TRBJ2-2|NA
CASSLGGAGELFF
TGTGCCAGCAGCCTAGGGGGGGCCGGGGAGCTGTTTTTT
>many|TRBV20-1|TRBJ2-1|TRBD2
CSAPTGTSGTNEQFF
TGCAGTGCGCCTACCGGGACTAGCGGGACTAATGAGCAGTTCTTC
>many|TRBV12-3/TRBV12-4|TRBJ2-2|NA
CANRLGNRELFF
TGTGCCAACCGTTTGGGGAACCGGGAGCTGTTTTTT
>many|TRBV2|TRBJ1-5|NA
CEHQPQHF
TGTGAACATCAGCCCCAGCATTTT
>many|TRBV6-5|TRBJ2-7|NA
CASKKESQSYEQYF
TGTGCCAGCAAAAAGGAAAGCCAATCCTACGAGCAGTACTTC
>many|TRBV5-1|TRBJ1-1|TRBD1
CASSLALRGPDTEAFF
TGCGCCAGCAGCTTGGCCCTCAGGGGGCCAGACACTGAAGCTTTCTTT
>many|TRBV20-1|TRBJ2-1|NA
CSAPDAGNEQFF
TGCAGTGCCCCCGACGCAGGGAATGAGCAGTTCTTC
>few|TRBV28|TRBJ2-7|NA
CASSLDSPYEQYF
TGTGCCAGCAGTTTGGACAGTCCCTACGAGCAGTACTTC
>many|TRBV5-1|TRBJ2-3|TRBD1
CASRLNVVQGASSTDTQYF
TGCGCCAGCAGATTGAATGTGGTACAGGGGGCCTCAAGCACAGATACGCAGTATTTT
>NA|TRBV6-5|TRBJ2-7|TRBD2
CASGYVSSSGRITYEQYF
TGTGCCAGCGGTTATGTGAGTTCTAGCGGGAGGATCACCTACGAGCAGTACTTC
>many|TRBV6-1|TRBJ1-5|NA
CATRSGDNQPQHF
TGTGCCACCAGGTCCGGGGACAATCAGCCCCAGCATTTT
>many|TRBV5-1|TRBJ1-5|NA
CASSLLGLDQPQHF
TGCGCCAGCAGCTTGTTGGGGTTAGATCAGCCCCAGCATTTT
>many|TRBV12-3/TRBV12-4|TRBJ1-3|NA
CASRGRNTIYF
TGTGCCAGCAGGGGGAGAAACACCATATATTTT
>NA|TRBV12-3/TRBV12-4|TRBJ1-2|NA
CASSRENCGYTF
TGTGCTAGCAGTCGGGAGAACTGTGGCTACACCTTC
>many|TRBV29-1|TRBJ2-2|TRBD1
CSVGTGGSTGELFF
TGCAGCGTGGGGACAGGAGGGTCCACCGGGGAGCTGTTTTTT
>many|TRBV2|TRBJ2-7|TRBD1
CASSDGQGVDEQYF
TGTGCCAGCAGTGATGGACAGGGGGTTGACGAGCAGTACTTC
>NA|TRBV30|TRBJ2-2|TRBD2
CAWTLGLAGNTGELFF
TGTGCCTGGACACTGGGACTAGCGGGTAACACCGGGGAGCTGTTTTTT
>many|TRBV5-4|TRBJ2-4|NA
CASSLVRGSLAKNIQYF
TGTGCCAGCAGCTTGGTGAGAGGAAGCCTAGCCAAAAACATTCAGTACTTC
>many|TRBV7-8|TRBJ1-4|NA
CASSQSEWDEKLFF
TGTGCCAGCAGCCAGAGCGAATGGGATGAAAAACTGTTTTTT
>many|TRBV14|TRBJ1-2|NA
CASSQDLGHRAGYTF
TGTGCCAGCAGCCAAGATCTCGGCCACCGGGCCGGCTACACCTTC
>many|TRBV7-8|TRBJ2-2|NA
CASRTDGRGELFF
TGTGCCAGCAGAACGGACGGGCGCGGGGAGCTGTTTTTT
>many|TRBV10-3|TRBJ2-5|NA
CATAGLETQYF
TGTGCCACAGCCGGACTAGAGACCCAGTACTTC
>many|TRBV4-1|TRBJ1-1|NA
CASSRVQSSNTEAFF
TGCGCCAGCAGCCGCGTACAGTCCTCGAACACTGAAGCTTTCTTT
>many|TRBV18|TRBJ1-1|NA
CASSPPARAEGHTEAFF
TGTGCCAGCTCACCACCGGCCAGGGCAGAAGGCCACACTGAAGCTTTCTTT
>many|TRBV20-1|TRBJ2-3|TRBD2
CSASYGRSGVTDTQYF
TGCAGTGCTAGTTATGGGAGGAGCGGGGTCACAGATACGCAGTATTTT
>many|TRBV25-1|TRBJ1-1|NA
CASRGFRNTEAFF
TGTGCCAGCAGGGGATTCAGGAACACTGAAGCTTTCTTT
>many|TRBV29-1|TRBJ2-5|TRBD2
CSLRAGGPGETQYF
TGCAGCTTAAGAGCGGGAGGGCCGGGGGAGACCCAGTACTTC
>many|TRBV20-1|TRBJ2-1|TRBD2
CSARARGGNEQFF
TGCAGTGCTAGAGCCCGGGGGGGCAATGAGCAGTTCTTC
>NA|TRBV12-3/TRBV12-4|TRBJ1-2|NA
CASSGRGRVDETF
TGTGCCAGCAGTGGCCGGGGCAGGGTTGACGAAACCTTC
>many|TRBV6-5|TRBJ2-1|NA
CASIFSKFSYNEQFF
TGTGCCAGCATATTTAGCAAATTCTCCTACAATGAGCAGTTCTTC
>many|TRBV24-1|TRBJ2-5|TRBD1
CATSDTDRGSRETQYF
TGTGCCACCAGTGATACCGACAGGGGTTCGCGTGAGACCCAGTACTTC
>many|TRBV7-8|TRBJ2-7|TRBD1
CASSSNRGRSSYEQYF
TGTGCCAGCAGCTCGAACAGGGGCCGAAGCTCCTACGAGCAGTACTTC
>many|TRBV5-1|TRBJ1-5|NA
CASRVADNQPQHF
TGCGCCAGCAGAGTAGCGGACAATCAGCCCCAGCATTTT
>NA|TRBV7-7|TRBJ2-7|TRBD1
CASSPGQNYGQYF
TGTGCCAGCAGCCCGGGACAGAACTACGGGCAGTACTTC